This T cell receptor beta chain stems from a study of T cell responses to AZD1222 COVID-19 vaccine. Notes on the study in general: Increased Spike-specific TCR breadth and depth were observed after two AZD1222 doses. Nearly half of spike-specific TCRs reportedly target unmutated variant regions. Clonal diversity may have been underestimated, and the donors were mostly white British, with more females than males. Regions 160-218 and 743-854 held dominance among vaccine-associated CD4 TCRs, which spanned spike.

Germline CDR1 and CDR2: ENHRY and SYGVKD. The CDR3 is 15 residues long. Trimming removed 4 bases at V and 3 bases at J, with 13 bases between. Using immunoSEQ multiplex PCR, the repertoire was profiled, and TCRdb retains in-frame clones only, with some absent. This table holds some 110,000 clones, about 88% found once. On this clone itself: Its antigen is still unknown.

This clonotype was obtained from an adult in good health. The V gene is TRBV10-3, the J gene TRBJ2-1; D is possibly TRBD2 (5 bases). Sequenced here: peripheral blood, sampled on day 0 of AZD1222 vaccination. The CDR3: CAISGGAALYNEQFF. DNA of the CDR3: TGTGCCATCAGTGGGGGAGCGGCACTCTACAATGAGCAGTTCTTC.